This is a list of T cell receptor beta chains from one sample in a study of identical twins. TCRdb independently ran MiXCR on the 5' RACE reads; one entry per CDR3 protein. The table has hundreds of thousands of distinct CDR3 sequences, 5.5% to 6.5% seen once. Sequences were obtained from naive T cells sorted from blood. Receptor source: a young man in good health. CDR3s include the opening cysteine and the closing phenylalanine or tryptophan. The D gene is left open where the match is weak. A clone size is listed for some rows: how often the clone was seen (once, few, many), or a class if it is expanded.

j_gene | abundance | d_gene | v_gene | CDR3nt | CDR3aa
TRBJ2-3 | many | NA | TRBV20-1 | TGCAGTGCTAGAGATCTGGGCTCCACGACAGATACGCAGTATTTT | CSARDLGSTTDTQYF
TRBJ1-1 | many | NA | TRBV24-1 | TGTGCCACCAGTGATTTGAGCGACACTGAAGCTTTCTTT | CATSDLSDTEAFF
TRBJ2-4 | many | NA | TRBV20-1 | TGCAGTGCTACCAAAGGGGGGATGTTCAACATTCAGTACTTC | CSATKGGMFNIQYF
TRBJ2-7 | NA | TRBD2 | TRBV4-3 | TGCGCCAGCAGCCAAGATATTAGGGCGGGGGTCTCCTACGAGCAGTACTTC | CASSQDIRAGVSYEQYF
TRBJ2-5 | few | TRBD2 | TRBV28 | TGTGCCAGCAGACCTAGGACTAGCGGGAGTGAGACCCAGTACTTC | CASRPRTSGSETQYF
TRBJ2-5 | many | NA | TRBV10-3 | TGTGCCATCAGTGAGTCGATGGGAGAGACCCAGTACTTC | CAISESMGETQYF
TRBJ1-6 | few | NA | TRBV20-1 | TGCAGTGCTAGAGATGAAAGGGGTTCACCCCTCCACTTT | CSARDERGSPLHF
TRBJ2-7 | few | TRBD2 | TRBV12-3/TRBV12-4 | TGTGCCAGCAGTTTAAGACTAGCCGGCGCCGAGCAGTACTTC | CASSLRLAGAEQYF
TRBJ2-1 | many | TRBD2 | TRBV10-1 | TGCGCCAGCAGTGAGTCTGGGGCTAGCGGGAGGTTTGGAGTGTTCTTC | CASSESGASGRFGVFF
TRBJ2-1 | few | NA | TRBV30 | TGTGCCTGGAGTGTAACGGGGGAGCAGTTCTTC | CAWSVTGEQFF
TRBJ2-2 | NA | TRBD1 | TRBV18 | TGTGCCAGCTCACCATTACAGGGGGACACCGGGGAGCTGTTTTTT | CASSPLQGDTGELFF
TRBJ2-1 | many | TRBD2 | TRBV12-3/TRBV12-4 | TGTGCCAGCAACACCCCGGGGGCTAGCGGGAGAGGGTACAATGAGCAGTTCTTC | CASNTPGASGRGYNEQFF
TRBJ2-2 | many | NA | TRBV6-5 | TGTGCCAGCAGTTACTTCGGGATCGGGGAGCTGTTTTTT | CASSYFGIGELFF
TRBJ1-5 | NA | NA | TRBV20-1 | TGCAGTGCTAGCCGAATACCGATTGACAGGATTGGTCAGCCCCAGCATTTT | CSASRIPIDRIGQPQHF
TRBJ2-5 | NA | NA | TRBV7-9 | TGTGCCAGCAGCCCCTCCGCTTCCACAGGGCTTGGAGAGACCCAGTACTTC | CASSPSASTGLGETQYF
TRBJ2-1 | few | NA | TRBV4-3 | TGCGCCAGCAGCCAAGGGACAGAGATCAATGAGCAGTTCTTC | CASSQGTEINEQFF
TRBJ1-4 | many | NA | TRBV29-1 | TGCAGCGCCCGACTTATGGGGGTCGAGGAAAAACTGTTTTTT | CSARLMGVEEKLFF
TRBJ1-6 | many | TRBD1 | TRBV27 | TGTGCCAGCAGGCCCGGGACAGAGGAATCACCCCTCCACTTT | CASRPGTEESPLHF
TRBJ2-1 | many | TRBD2 | TRBV11-1 | TGTGCCGCAGTCTTAGGGCTAGCGGGAGTTGTCTCCTACAATGAGCAGTTCTTC | CAAVLGLAGVVSYNEQFF
TRBJ2-1 | few | NA | TRBV6-4 | TGTGCCAGCAGTGAGGAACAAGGGCTCAATGAGCAGTTCTTC | CASSEEQGLNEQFF
TRBJ1-2 | many | NA | TRBV12-3/TRBV12-4 | TGTGCCAGCAGTTTATCAGAGGGTTTAAACACCTTC | CASSLSEGLNTF
TRBJ2-3 | few | NA | TRBV12-3/TRBV12-4 | TGTGCCAGCATGTCCCGGGACCTGAGCATCCATACGCAGTATTTT | CASMSRDLSIHTQYF
TRBJ2-1 | many | NA | TRBV7-9 | TGTGCCAGCAGCTTAGGCGCCCCTGGTATCAATGAGCAGTTCTTC | CASSLGAPGINEQFF
TRBJ1-5 | few | NA | TRBV12-3/TRBV12-4 | TGTGCCAGCAGTTTAATTACCCAGCCCCAGCATTTT | CASSLITQPQHF
TRBJ2-1 | NA | TRBD2 | TRBV3-1 | TGTGCCAGCAGCCAAGGGGGACTAGCGGGAAATGAGCAGTTCTTC | CASSQGGLAGNEQFF